This TCR beta chain was documented in a study of blood T cell repertoires in COVID-19. Those enrolled, adults aged 18 to 89 years, came from around 24 US areas. This CDR3 spans 11 amino acids. CDR1 is MNHEY, CDR2 SMNVEV, per germline (reference sequence). Trimming left V 8 bases short and J 6 bases short, with 11 bases between. Sequencing was performed with immunoSEQ multiplex PCR; in TCRdb, only in-frame clones are kept and a portion is missing. This table holds roughly 240,000 clones, about 82% found once. The sequence came from a woman aged 45 to 65 who had recovered from COVID-19. Sequencing was performed on PBMCs or T cells enriched from blood (not recorded which). The chain employs TRBV27 and TRBJ2-7; D gene unclear. The CDR3 here is CASSRLGEQYF. The CDR3 nucleotides read TGTGCCAGCTCCAGGTTGGGCGAGCAGTACTTC.